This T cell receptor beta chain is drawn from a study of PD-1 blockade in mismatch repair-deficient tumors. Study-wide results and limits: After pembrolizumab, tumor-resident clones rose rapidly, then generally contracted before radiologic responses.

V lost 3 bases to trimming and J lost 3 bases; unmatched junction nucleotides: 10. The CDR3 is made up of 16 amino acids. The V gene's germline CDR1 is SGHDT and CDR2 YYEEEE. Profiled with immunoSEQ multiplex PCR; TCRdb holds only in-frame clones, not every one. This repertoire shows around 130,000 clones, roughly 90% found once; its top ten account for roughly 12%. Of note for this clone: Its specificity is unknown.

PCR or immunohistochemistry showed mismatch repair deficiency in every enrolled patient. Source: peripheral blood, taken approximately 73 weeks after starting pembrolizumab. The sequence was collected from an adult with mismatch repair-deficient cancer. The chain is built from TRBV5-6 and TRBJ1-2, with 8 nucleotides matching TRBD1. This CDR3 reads CASSYSTYRGDYGYTF. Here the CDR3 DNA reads TGTGCCAGCAGCTACTCCACCTACAGGGGGGACTATGGCTACACCTTC.